A selection of T cell receptor beta chains follows, all from one sample in a study of blood T cell repertoires in COVID-19. Generated by immunoSEQ multiplex PCR, the TCRdb table keeps only in-frame clones and is missing some. The sample includes fewer than 500,000 clones, approximately 90% seen only once; the top ten take roughly 2%. Input material: PBMCs or T cells enriched from blood (not recorded which). These receptors all stem from a woman aged 18-29 years with acute COVID-19. CDR3s include the opening cysteine and the closing phenylalanine or tryptophan. Fields, in order: D gene, clone size, V gene, J gene, CDR3 DNA, CDR3 protein. D genes are given only for firm matches. For some rows the clone size is stated as once, few or many, or as a class when expanded; others skip it.

d_call: TRBD2
clone_size: -
v_call: TRBV5-8
j_call: TRBJ2-2
cdr3_nt: TGTGCCAGCAGCTTGTACAGCGGGAGGGCCCCCGGGGAGCTGTTTTTT
cdr3_aa: CASSLYSGRAPGELFF

d_call: TRBD1
clone_size: -
v_call: TRBV7-8
j_call: TRBJ1-5
cdr3_nt: TGTGCCAGCAGCTTAGTCCGGACAGGACTTCGCAATCAGCCCCAGCATTTT
cdr3_aa: CASSLVRTGLRNQPQHF

d_call: TRBD2
clone_size: -
v_call: TRBV6-5
j_call: TRBJ2-1
cdr3_nt: TGTGCCAGCAGTTACCGGCTAGCGGGGGGGCCGGGACAGTTCTTC
cdr3_aa: CASSYRLAGGPGQFF

d_call: TRBD1
clone_size: -
v_call: TRBV27
j_call: TRBJ1-1
cdr3_nt: TGTGCCAGCAGATCAGGGGGGATAGGGAATGAAGCTTTCTTT
cdr3_aa: CASRSGGIGNEAFF

d_call: TRBD2
clone_size: -
v_call: TRBV7-8
j_call: TRBJ2-5
cdr3_nt: TGTGCCAGCAGCTTAGCTCCCGGACTAGCGGGAGTTGGTGAGACCCAGTACTTC
cdr3_aa: CASSLAPGLAGVGETQYF

d_call: -
clone_size: -
v_call: TRBV10-3
j_call: TRBJ2-5
cdr3_nt: TGTGCCATCAGTGGGGGGGGCGCCGGCCCGGCAGAGACCCAGTACTTC
cdr3_aa: CAISGGGAGPAETQYF

d_call: TRBD2
clone_size: -
v_call: TRBV9
j_call: TRBJ2-7
cdr3_nt: TGTGCCAGCAGCGAACTAGCGGGTCAGACCTACGAGCAGTACTTC
cdr3_aa: CASSELAGQTYEQYF

d_call: TRBD2
clone_size: -
v_call: TRBV7-8
j_call: TRBJ2-3
cdr3_nt: TGTGCCAGCAGACTACTAGCGGGCCTAGATACGCAGTATTTT
cdr3_aa: CASRLLAGLDTQYF

d_call: -
clone_size: once
v_call: TRBV5-4
j_call: TRBJ2-7
cdr3_nt: TGTGCCAGCAGCTGGTATAGGGGTAGCTCCTACGAGCAGTACTTC
cdr3_aa: CASSWYRGSSYEQYF

d_call: -
clone_size: -
v_call: TRBV2
j_call: TRBJ2-1
cdr3_nt: TGTGCCAGCAGTGGGCGGGACAGTAATTTCTACAATGAGCAGTTCTTC
cdr3_aa: CASSGRDSNFYNEQFF

d_call: -
clone_size: -
v_call: TRBV5-8
j_call: TRBJ2-5
cdr3_nt: TGTGCCAGCAGCTTGGAAGGGGCGAGGGAGACCCAGTACTTC
cdr3_aa: CASSLEGARETQYF

d_call: -
clone_size: few
v_call: TRBV27
j_call: TRBJ1-1
cdr3_nt: TGTGCCAGCGAAACCGACAGACAGTTAATAACTGAAGCTTTCTTT
cdr3_aa: CASETDRQLITEAFF

d_call: -
clone_size: -
v_call: TRBV7-3
j_call: TRBJ1-1
cdr3_nt: TGTGCCAGCAGCTTAAGGGGGGGTAGGACTGAAGCTTTCTTT
cdr3_aa: CASSLRGGRTEAFF

d_call: -
clone_size: -
v_call: TRBV10-3
j_call: TRBJ1-3
cdr3_nt: TGTGCCATCAGTGCACACAGAAACACCATATATTTT
cdr3_aa: CAISAHRNTIYF

d_call: TRBD1
clone_size: -
v_call: TRBV18
j_call: TRBJ1-6
cdr3_nt: TGTGCCAGCTCAGACCACCCCGGGACAGGGAGCAATTCACCCCTCCACTTT
cdr3_aa: CASSDHPGTGSNSPLHF

d_call: -
clone_size: once
v_call: TRBV20-1
j_call: TRBJ2-3
cdr3_nt: TGCAGTGCTAGGCGGGATACGCAGTATTTT
cdr3_aa: CSARRDTQYF

d_call: -
clone_size: -
v_call: TRBV5-1
j_call: TRBJ1-1
cdr3_nt: TGCGCCAGCAGCTTGGACAGGGTCCGAGACACTGAAGCTTTCTTT
cdr3_aa: CASSLDRVRDTEAFF

d_call: -
clone_size: -
v_call: TRBV7-6
j_call: TRBJ2-7
cdr3_nt: TGTGCCAGCAGCTTAGAGGCTAGCGAAGCCTACGAGCAGTACTTC
cdr3_aa: CASSLEASEAYEQYF